This TCR beta chain was sequenced in a study of blood T cell repertoires in COVID-19. Germline CDR1 and CDR2: LGHDT and YNNKEL (reference sequence). V was pared by 3 bases and J by 12 bases, with 5 bases of the junction left unmatched. The CDR3 length is 12 residues. Clones were read by immunoSEQ multiplex PCR, and TCRdb kept only the in-frame ones, dropping some. Counted here are 90,000 to 120,000 clones, approximately 90% occurring once; the ten biggest clones make up 6.8%. V usage is TRBV3-1 (or the pseudogene TRBV3-2) and J usage is TRBJ1-5, with 7 bases matching TRBD1. The receptor was derived from a man in his forties or fifties with active or convalescent COVID-19. The sample was peripheral blood. The CDR3 bases are TGTGCCAGCAGCCAGGCGACAGGGCACCAGCATTTT. This translates into CASSQATGHQHF.